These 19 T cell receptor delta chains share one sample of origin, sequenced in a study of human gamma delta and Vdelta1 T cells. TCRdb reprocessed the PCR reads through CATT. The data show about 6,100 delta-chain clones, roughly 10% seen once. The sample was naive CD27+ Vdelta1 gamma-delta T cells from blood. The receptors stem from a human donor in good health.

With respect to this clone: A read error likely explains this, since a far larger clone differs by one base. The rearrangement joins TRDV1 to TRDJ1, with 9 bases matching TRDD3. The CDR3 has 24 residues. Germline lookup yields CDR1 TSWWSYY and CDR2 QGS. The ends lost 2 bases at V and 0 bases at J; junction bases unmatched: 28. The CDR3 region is CALGEVHGDFLKYWGTKYTDKLIF. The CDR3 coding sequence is TGTGCTCTTGGGGAAGTCCACGGCGACTTCCTTAAGTACTGGGGGACCAAGTACACCGATAAACTCATCTTT.

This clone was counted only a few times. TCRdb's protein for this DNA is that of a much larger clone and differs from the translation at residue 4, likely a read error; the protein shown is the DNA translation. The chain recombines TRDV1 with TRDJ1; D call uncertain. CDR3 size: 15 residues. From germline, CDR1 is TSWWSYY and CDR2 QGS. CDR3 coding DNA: TGTGCTCTTAGGGACTCTCTATCCCTGTACCATAAACTCATCTTT. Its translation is CALRDSLSLYHKLIF.

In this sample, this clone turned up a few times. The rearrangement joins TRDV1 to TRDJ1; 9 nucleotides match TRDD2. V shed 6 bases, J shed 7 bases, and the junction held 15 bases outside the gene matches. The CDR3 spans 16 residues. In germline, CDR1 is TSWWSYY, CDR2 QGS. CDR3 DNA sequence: TGTGCTCTTGGAGGAAGGCCTTCCTACGAAAGGGCTAAACTCATCTTT. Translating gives CALGGRPSYERAKLIF.

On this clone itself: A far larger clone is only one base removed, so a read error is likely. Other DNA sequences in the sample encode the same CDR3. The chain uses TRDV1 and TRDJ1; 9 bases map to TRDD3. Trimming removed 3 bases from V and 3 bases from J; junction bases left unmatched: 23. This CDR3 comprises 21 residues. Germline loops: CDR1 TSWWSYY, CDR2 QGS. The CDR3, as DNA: TGTGCTCTTGGGGATCACCAGGCCCTGTCAGGGGGATACTCTTTAGCCGATAAACTCATCTTT. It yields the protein CALGDHQALSGGYSLADKLIF.

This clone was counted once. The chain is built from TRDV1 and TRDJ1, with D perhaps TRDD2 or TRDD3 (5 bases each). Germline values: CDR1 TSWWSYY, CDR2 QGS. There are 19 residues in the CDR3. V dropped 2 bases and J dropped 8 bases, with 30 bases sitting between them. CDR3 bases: TGTGCTCTTGGGGAATCAACCTGTCCTAGGACCGCGGGGACAAAGAAACTCATCTTT. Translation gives CALGESTCPRTAGTKKLIF.

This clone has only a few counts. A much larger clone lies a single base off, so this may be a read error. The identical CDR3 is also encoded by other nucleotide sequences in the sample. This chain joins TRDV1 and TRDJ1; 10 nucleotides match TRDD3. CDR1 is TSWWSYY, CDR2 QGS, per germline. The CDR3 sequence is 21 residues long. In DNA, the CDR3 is TGTGCTCTTGGGCCCAAGGGCTCCTTCTCCGGGGGATACGCGTACACCGACAAACTCATCTTT. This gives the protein CALGPKGSFSGGYAYTDKLIF.

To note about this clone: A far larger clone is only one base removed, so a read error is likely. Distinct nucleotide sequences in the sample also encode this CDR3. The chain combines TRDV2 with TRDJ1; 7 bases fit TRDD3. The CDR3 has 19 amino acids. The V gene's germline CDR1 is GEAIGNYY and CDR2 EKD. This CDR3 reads CACDGVGYPYYRSIDKLIF. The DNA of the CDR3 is TGTGCCTGTGACGGGGTGGGATACCCCTACTACCGATCGATCGATAAGCTCATCTTT.

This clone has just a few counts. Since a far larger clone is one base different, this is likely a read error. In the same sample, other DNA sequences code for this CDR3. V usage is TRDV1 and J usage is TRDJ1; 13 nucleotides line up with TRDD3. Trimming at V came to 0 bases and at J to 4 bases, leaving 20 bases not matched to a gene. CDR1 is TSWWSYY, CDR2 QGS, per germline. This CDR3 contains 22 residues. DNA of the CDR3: TGTGCTCTTGGGGAACTAGAATTCCCAGGTACTGGGGGATACGGGGTGATCGATAAACTCATCTTT. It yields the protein CALGELEFPGTGGYGVIDKLIF.

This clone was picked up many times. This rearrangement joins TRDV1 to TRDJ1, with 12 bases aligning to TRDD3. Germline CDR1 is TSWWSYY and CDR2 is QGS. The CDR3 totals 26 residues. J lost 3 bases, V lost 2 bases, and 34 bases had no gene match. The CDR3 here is CALGEVLRSGGYAYRGVGIKADKLIF. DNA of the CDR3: TGTGCTCTTGGGGAAGTTCTTCGTTCTGGGGGATACGCGTATCGGGGAGTCGGTATAAAGGCCGATAAACTCATCTTT.

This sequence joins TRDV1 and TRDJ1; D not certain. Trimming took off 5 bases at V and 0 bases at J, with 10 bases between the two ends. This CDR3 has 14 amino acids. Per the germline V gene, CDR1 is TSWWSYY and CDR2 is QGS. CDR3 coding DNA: TGTGCTCTTGGGCACGTCCCCCACACCGATAAACTCATCTTT. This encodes CALGHVPHTDKLIF.

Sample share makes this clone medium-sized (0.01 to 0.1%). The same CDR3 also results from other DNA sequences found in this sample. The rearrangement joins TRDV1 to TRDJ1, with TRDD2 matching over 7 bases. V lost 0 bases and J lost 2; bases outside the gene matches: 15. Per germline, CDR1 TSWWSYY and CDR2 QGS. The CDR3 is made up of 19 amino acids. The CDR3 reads CALGELRGYSFLPTDKLIF. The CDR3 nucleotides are TGTGCTCTTGGGGAACTAAGGGGGTATTCCTTCCTCCCGACCGATAAACTCATCTTT.

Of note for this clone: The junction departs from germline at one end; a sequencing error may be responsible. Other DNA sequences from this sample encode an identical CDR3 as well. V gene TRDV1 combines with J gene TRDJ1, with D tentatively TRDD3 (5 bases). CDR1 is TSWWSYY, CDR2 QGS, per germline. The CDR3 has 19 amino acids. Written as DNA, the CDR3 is TGTGCTCTCGGGGAACTGCGCGGGCGCCTAGACTTATACACCGACAAACTCATCTTT. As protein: CALGELRGRLDLYTDKLIF.

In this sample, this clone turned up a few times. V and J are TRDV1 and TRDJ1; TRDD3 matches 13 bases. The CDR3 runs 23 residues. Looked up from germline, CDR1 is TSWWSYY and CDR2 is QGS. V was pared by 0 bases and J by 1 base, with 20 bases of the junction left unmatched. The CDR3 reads CALGELGRGGRYWGIRPTDKLIF. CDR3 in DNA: TGTGCTCTTGGGGAACTAGGTCGGGGTGGCAGGTACTGGGGGATACGGCCCACCGATAAACTCATCTTT.

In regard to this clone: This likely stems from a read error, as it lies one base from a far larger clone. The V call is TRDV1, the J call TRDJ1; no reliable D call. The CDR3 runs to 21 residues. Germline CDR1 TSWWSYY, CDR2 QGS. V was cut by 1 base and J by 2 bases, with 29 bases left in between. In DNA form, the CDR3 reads TGTGCTCTTGGGGAACAGAAAGGAAAAATCCCCAGGCCCAGGTTGACCGATAAACTCATCTTT. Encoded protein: CALGEQKGKIPRPRLTDKLIF.

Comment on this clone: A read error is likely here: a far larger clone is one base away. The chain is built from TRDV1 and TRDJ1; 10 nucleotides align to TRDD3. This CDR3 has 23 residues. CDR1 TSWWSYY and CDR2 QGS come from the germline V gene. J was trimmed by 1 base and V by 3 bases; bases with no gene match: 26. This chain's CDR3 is CALGERIPPHSRGIRGITDKLIF. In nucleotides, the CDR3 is TGTGCTCTTGGGGAGAGGATTCCCCCTCATTCTCGGGGGATACGCGGAATCACCGATAAACTCATCTTT.

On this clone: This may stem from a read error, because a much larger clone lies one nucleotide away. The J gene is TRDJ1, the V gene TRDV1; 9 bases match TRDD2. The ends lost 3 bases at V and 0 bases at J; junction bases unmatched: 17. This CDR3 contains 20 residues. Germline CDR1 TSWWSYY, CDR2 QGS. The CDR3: CALGDPSYEARRRYTDKLIF. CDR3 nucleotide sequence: TGTGCTCTTGGGGACCCTTCCTACGAAGCCCGACGGAGGTACACCGATAAACTCATCTTT.

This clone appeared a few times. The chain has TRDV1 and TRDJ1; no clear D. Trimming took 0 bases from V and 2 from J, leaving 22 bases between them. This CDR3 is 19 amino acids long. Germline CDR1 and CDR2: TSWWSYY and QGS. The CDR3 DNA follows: TGTGCTCTTGGGGAACTAGCCCCGCGACCTCTGTCTACTACCGATAAACTCATCTTT. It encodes CALGELAPRPLSTTDKLIF.

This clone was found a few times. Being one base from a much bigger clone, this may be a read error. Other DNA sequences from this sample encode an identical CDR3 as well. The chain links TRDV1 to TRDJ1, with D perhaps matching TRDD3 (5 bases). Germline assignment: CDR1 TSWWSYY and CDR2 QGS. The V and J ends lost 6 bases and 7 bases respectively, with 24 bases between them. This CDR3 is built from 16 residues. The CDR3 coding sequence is TGTGCTCTTGGTTCGGGCTACGGGAAGGGGGTTAGTAAACTCATCTTT. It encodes CALGSGYGKGVSKLIF.

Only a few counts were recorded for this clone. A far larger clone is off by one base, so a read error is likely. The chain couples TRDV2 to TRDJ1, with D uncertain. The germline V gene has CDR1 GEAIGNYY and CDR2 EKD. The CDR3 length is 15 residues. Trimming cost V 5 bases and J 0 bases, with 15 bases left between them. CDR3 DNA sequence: TGTGCCTGTGCCCTAAGGTACTCGTACACCGATAAACTCATCTTT. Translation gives CACALRYSYTDKLIF.